This T cell receptor beta chain comes out of a study of CD8 T cells in Susac syndrome. V was clipped by 6 bases and J by 1 base, with 12 bases between them. This CDR3 comprises 14 residues. Germline loops: CDR1 SGHRS, CDR2 YFSETQ. Study conclusions and caveats: The number of individuals included in the study's TCR sequencing and HLA analysis was acknowledged as relatively small.

About this clonotype itself: Its antigen is not identified.

The T cells that were sequenced for TCR beta were CD8+ and CD4+ cells from blood. Negative magnetic isolation gave CD8+ and CD4+ cells; FACS enriched CD8+ TEMRA. Reverse transcription of roughly 0.5 to 1 ug RNA was carried out with random hexamers. TCRdb reprocessed the immunoSEQ multiplex PCR reads via MiXCR and lists one record per CDR3 protein. The table lists 200,000 to 250,000 distinct CDR3 sequences, about 93% of them singletons. The TCR sequence derives from a human donor with multiple sclerosis. The sequenced material came from CD4+ T cells from PBMCs. This chain links TRBV5-1 with TRBJ2-3, with a weak D call TRBD2 (5 bases). The CDR3 region is CASNPSAGTDTQYF. The CDR3 region has the DNA TGCGCCAGCAACCCATCAGCGGGCACAGATACGCAGTATTTT.